These T cell receptor beta chains were read from a single sample in a study of metastatic and nonmetastatic thyroid tumors. TCRdb re-called the PCR reads via MiXCR. The sample holds about 21,000 clones, about a sixth seen once. The material sequenced was blood. These receptors all stem from a male donor with papillary thyroid cancer or a benign thyroid nodule (not recorded which). Some clones in this sample may be carry-over from other donors' samples. The CDR3 runs from the conserved cysteine through the conserved F or W. Each record gives: clone size, D gene, J gene, V gene, CDR3 DNA, CDR3 protein. The D gene is left open where the match is weak. Clone size is shown for a subset of rows, as once, few, many or a class of expanded clone.

>.|.|TRBJ2-5|TRBV10-1
TGTGCCAGCAGTGAGTCTCCGGTACAGGGGGGGAAGGAGACCCAGTACTTC
CASSESPVQGGKETQYF
>once|.|TRBJ2-2|TRBV9
TGTGCCAGCAGCGTAGCTTATAGGGGCGGGGAGCTGTTTTTT
CASSVAYRGGELFF
>medium-sized|TRBD1|TRBJ1-3|TRBV18
TGTGCCAGCTCACCCGGCGTTTCGGGACAGGGGGGAACTGGAAACACCATATATTTT
CASSPGVSGQGGTGNTIYF
>many|.|TRBJ2-5|TRBV5-1
TGCGCCAGCAGCCCCGCGACTGGCTTCCAAGGAACCCAGTACTTC
CASSPATGFQGTQYF
>many|.|TRBJ1-1|TRBV20-1
TGCAGTGCTAGCAACACTGAAGCTTTCTTT
CSASNTEAFF
>medium-sized|.|TRBJ1-5|TRBV12-3/TRBV12-4
TGTGCCAGCAGCCCCTTCCAGGGTTTTAGCAATCAGCCCCAGCATTTT
CASSPFQGFSNQPQHF
>.|.|TRBJ1-5|TRBV10-3
TGTGCCATCAGCGATAGCAACCAGCCCCAGCATTTT
CAISDSNQPQHF
>medium-sized|.|TRBJ2-6|TRBV27
TGTGCCAGCAGCTCTGGGGCCAACGTCCTGACTTTC
CASSSGANVLTF
>medium-sized|.|TRBJ1-2|TRBV30
TGTGCCTGGATCCGGGACGGTCTTTCACGAGATGGCTACACCTTC
CAWIRDGLSRDGYTF
>many|.|TRBJ1-4|TRBV5-6
TGTGCCAGCAGCTCATTAGGGGGAAAACTGTTTTTT
CASSSLGGKLFF
>.|.|TRBJ1-2|TRBV5-1
TGTGCCAGCAGCATTTCGGGGGGGTCCTCCTATGGATACACCTTC
CASSISGGSSYGYTF
>.|TRBD1|TRBJ2-5|TRBV20-1
TGCAGTGCTAGATACAGGGGGACGGAGACCCAGTACTTC
CSARYRGTETQYF
>medium-sized|TRBD2|TRBJ2-1|TRBV28
TGTGCCAGCAGTTTAGTAGCGGGAACCTACAATGAGCAGTTCTTC
CASSLVAGTYNEQFF
>.|.|TRBJ2-7|TRBV4-1
TGCGCCAGCAGCCAATCTTCAACGGGAGTATACGAGCAGTACTTC
CASSQSSTGVYEQYF
>.|.|TRBJ1-2|TRBV28
TGTGCCAGAGGCTATCCGGGGACCTATGGCTACACCTTC
CARGYPGTYGYTF
>many|TRBD1|TRBJ2-3|TRBV7-6
TGTGCCAGCAGCTTATCGTGGACAGGGGGTCGAGATACGCAGTATTTT
CASSLSWTGGRDTQYF
>medium-sized|.|TRBJ1-5|TRBV6-1
TGTGCCAGCAGTGACAGGCTGGGGTATCAGCCCCAGCATTTT
CASSDRLGYQPQHF
>many|TRBD1|TRBJ2-1|TRBV3-1
TGTGCCAGCAGCCACATAGGGACAGGGGGCCATGAGCAGTTCTTC
CASSHIGTGGHEQFF
>many|.|TRBJ1-2|TRBV6-1
TGTGCCAGCAGTTCCCGGGACCCCCAAGTGGAGGGCTACACCTTC
CASSSRDPQVEGYTF
>few|TRBD2|TRBJ2-1|TRBV27
TGTGCCAGCATCCCCTGGACTAGCGGGAGTTACAATGAGCAGTTCTTC
CASIPWTSGSYNEQFF
>medium-sized|.|TRBJ2-7|TRBV6-1
TGTGCCAGCAGTGAAGCGCACGGGGGCTCCTACGAGCAGTACTTC
CASSEAHGGSYEQYF
>many|.|TRBJ2-7|TRBV7-2
TGTGCCAGCACATCTCAGCTCTCCTACGAGCAGTACTTC
CASTSQLSYEQYF
>medium-sized|TRBD1|TRBJ1-2|TRBV6-5
TGTGCCAGCAGTTACTCGATCTTTGGACAGGGGGGAGACTATGGCTACACCTTC
CASSYSIFGQGGDYGYTF
>many|.|TRBJ1-4|TRBV3-1
TGTGCCAGCAGGGGCAGTGAAAAACTGTTTTTT
CASRGSEKLFF
>many|.|TRBJ2-5|TRBV7-9
TGTGCCAGCAGCTTATACCAGCTAGCCCAGTACTTC
CASSLYQLAQYF
>many|TRBD2|TRBJ2-1|TRBV18
TGTGCCAGCTCACGAAGCGGGGGGGCGTCCTCCTACAATGAGCAGTTCTTC
CASSRSGGASSYNEQFF
>many|.|TRBJ1-2|TRBV5-5
TGTGCCAGCGTACAGCAACCAGAAAACTCCTATGGCTACACCTTC
CASVQQPENSYGYTF
>many|.|TRBJ1-1|TRBV19
TGTGCCAGTAGTATAACAGTGAACACTGAAGCTTTCTTT
CASSITVNTEAFF
>.|TRBD2|TRBJ2-3|TRBV20-1
TGCAGTGCTAGCGGGAGGGCCAGAGGTAGCACAGATACGCAGTATTTT
CSASGRARGSTDTQYF
>many|TRBD2|TRBJ2-3|TRBV20-1
TGCAGTGCTAGTGGTGGGAGGGACCCCACAGATACGCAGTATTTT
CSASGGRDPTDTQYF
>.|TRBD1|TRBJ1-2|TRBV28
TGTGCCAGCAGTATTAGACAGGGGAGCGGATACACGTTC
CASSIRQGSGYTF
>few|TRBD1|TRBJ1-6|TRBV28
TGTGCCGGCAGTATAGGGGGCGCGGGTGAGTCACCCCTCCACTTT
CAGSIGGAGESPLHF
>.|TRBD1|TRBJ1-1|TRBV7-9
TGTGCCAGCAGCCCCCCGACAGGGTCGAACACTGAAGCTTTCTTT
CASSPPTGSNTEAFF
>many|.|TRBJ2-1|TRBV2
TGTGCCAGCAGGCTAGAAAGGTATGAGCAGTTCTTC
CASRLERYEQFF
>.|.|TRBJ2-7|TRBV9
TGTGCCAGCAGCCCTAAAGCTAGCAGCCTCTACGAGCAGTACTTC
CASSPKASSLYEQYF
>many|.|TRBJ1-1|TRBV29-1
TGCAGCGTTACGGACAGGAACACTGAAGCTTTCTTT
CSVTDRNTEAFF
>many|.|TRBJ2-1|TRBV2
TGTGCCAGCAGTGAACTCAATGAGCAGTTCTTC
CASSELNEQFF
>.|TRBD2|TRBJ2-7|TRBV6-1
TGTGCCAGCAGTGATTTTGCGGGAGGGCCGGGGGAGCAGTACTTC
CASSDFAGGPGEQYF
>many|TRBD1|TRBJ1-1|TRBV28
TGTGCCAGCAGTTTATCAGGGGGCAGTGAAGCTTTCTTT
CASSLSGGSEAFF
>.|TRBD1|TRBJ2-7|TRBV13
TGTGCCAGCAGCTTAGGGCGGACAGGTCAGTCCTACGAGCAGTACTTC
CASSLGRTGQSYEQYF
>many|TRBD2|TRBJ2-1|TRBV5-1
TGCGCCAGCACCAGCGGGGGGCGGGAGCGTTATGAGCAGTTCTTC
CASTSGGRERYEQFF
>many|TRBD1|TRBJ1-5|TRBV7-8
TGTGCCAGCAGCTTAGCCGGGAGGGACAGTCATCAGCCCCAGCATTTT
CASSLAGRDSHQPQHF
>.|TRBD2|TRBJ2-2|TRBV30
TGTGCCTGGAGGAGTAGCGGGGCCGGGGAGCTGTTTTTT
CAWRSSGAGELFF
>few|.|TRBJ2-7|TRBV10-1
TGCGCCAGCAGCCCTAACCCCGGAATCCACGAGCAGTACTTC
CASSPNPGIHEQYF
>.|.|TRBJ2-3|TRBV12-3/TRBV12-4
TGTGCCAGCATGAGTAAGGCACGGGGCCCTGGAGTCACAGATACGCAGTATTTT
CASMSKARGPGVTDTQYF
>many|TRBD2|TRBJ2-2|TRBV7-3
TGTGCCAGCAGCTTAAGGCCGGCACGGGGGGGCGGGGAGCTGTTTTTT
CASSLRPARGGGELFF
>many|.|TRBJ1-1|TRBV7-6
TGTGCCAGCAGCCTCCTGAGCGGTTTCTCTGGGGGCCTGAACACTGAAGCTTTCTTT
CASSLLSGFSGGLNTEAFF